The clone carrying this TCR beta chain was counted between two and nine times. The data are from a study of blood T cell repertoires in COVID-19. Germline CDR1 is MDHEN and CDR2 is SYDVKM. The CDR3 is 14 residues long. V lost 3 bases to trimming and J lost 7 bases, with 10 bases between them. Original processing notes: Estimated nucleated cell counts came from reference gene primer amplification. TCRdb's copy holds only in-frame clones and misses some; the assay was immunoSEQ multiplex PCR. From that table come the V and J calls and clone size; the DNA was used to work out D and trimming. The sample holds approximately 330,000 clones, 87% seen once.

The gene calls are TRBV28 and TRBJ1-6; no clear D gene. The specimen sequenced was peripheral blood. The TCR originated in a young man with COVID-19, enrolled during active disease. CDR3 loop: CASSFGLPNSPLHF. The CDR3, as DNA: TGTGCCAGCAGTTTTGGACTACCGAATTCACCCCTCCACTTT.